What follows are 5 T cell receptor beta chains derived from one specimen sequenced in a study of shared clonotypes between healthy human individuals. The repertoire was sequenced with immunoSEQ multiplex PCR; TCRdb's copy has only in-frame clones and lacks some. The table lists some 200,000 clones, approximately 62% of them singletons. The sequenced sample consisted of memory CD4+ T cells sorted from blood. Subset denoted: CD45RA-negative fraction. These receptors were collected from a man aged 25 to 45 in good health.

V is TRBV7-9 and J is TRBJ2-4; D is unresolved. Germline V lookup: CDR1 SEHNR, CDR2 FQNEAQ (reference sequence). The CDR3 is 14 amino acids. V was shortened by 4 bases and J by 0 bases, with 7 bases between the two germline ends. This chain's CDR3 is CASSWYKAKNIQYF. For the CDR3, the DNA is TGTGCCAGCAGCTGGTACAAAGCCAAAAACATTCAGTACTTC.

The gene calls are TRBV5-1 and TRBJ1-1; perhaps TRBD1 as D (6 bases). CDR3 size: 15 residues. V lost 3 bases, J lost 4 bases, and 16 bases lay in between. Germline CDR1 reads SGHRS; CDR2 reads YFSETQ. The CDR3 is CASSSTDSRGTEAFF. The CDR3 DNA reads as TGCGCCAGCAGCTCCACGGACAGTCGAGGCACTGAAGCTTTCTTT.

CDR3 sequence reads: CASTRDPEGVAFF. The CDR3 DNA reads as TGTGCCAGCACACGAGACCCCGAGGGAGTCGCTTTCTTT. The chain uses TRBV6-5 and TRBJ1-1; D is uncertain. Germline V gene data show CDR1 as MNHEY and CDR2 as SVGAGI. Trimming took 7 bases from V and 11 from J, leaving 20 bases between them. CDR3 length equals 13 residues.

This clone appeared a single time. The rearrangement joins TRBV11-2 to TRBJ1-1; D not resolved. Deletions cut 5 bases from V and 6 bases from J, with 10 bases between. The CDR3 is 12 amino acids. Per the germline V gene, CDR1 is SGHAT and CDR2 is FQNNGV. CDR3: CASSGPGAEAFF. CDR3 DNA sequence: TGTGCCAGCAGCGGGCCCGGCGCTGAAGCTTTCTTT.

CDR3 sequence reads: CASSGTGRGTDTQYF. The CDR3 DNA follows: TGTGCCAGCAGCGGGACAGGACGTGGCACAGATACGCAGTATTTT. This sequence joins TRBV5-6 and TRBJ2-3; 8 bases fit TRBD1. V lost 4 bases and J lost 1; bases outside the gene matches: 5. CDR1 is SGHDT, CDR2 YYEEEE, per germline. The CDR3 is 15 amino acids.